This TCR beta chain appears in the sequencing data of a study of beta chain features in type 1 diabetes. Across the study: Comparable age, gender and cell yields were observed in patients relative to healthy donors. Whole-study findings and limits: For type 1 diabetes patients, VDJ junctions showed fewer insertions and more deletions. All four CD4+ subsets from Type 1 diabetes patients carried moderately but significantly shorter TCRB CDR3s.

Using CD45RO/CCR7/CD25/CD127/CD95/CD27, CD4+ naive, central memory, regulatory and stem cell-like memory cells were sorted. This clone has more than one count but fewer than ten. Its antigen is as yet unknown. In germline, CDR1 is SGHVS, CDR2 FNYEAQ. V shed 5 bases and J shed 6 bases, with 14 bases lying between them. The CDR3 sequence is 13 residues long. The whole isolated RNA underwent reverse transcription, so sequencing captured expressed TCRB transcripts. About 3.4 million reads per sample on average were obtained from naive, central memory and regulatory T cell samples. Sequencing used immunoSEQ multiplex PCR; TCRdb keeps in-frame clones, though not all of them. The data hold 250,000 to 300,000 clones, with around an eighth observed a single time.

The sample consisted of naive CD4+ T cells from blood. The receptor's source is a man between 25 and 39 years old with type 1 diabetes. This sequence joins TRBV7-6 and TRBJ2-7; D remains unclear. For the CDR3, the DNA is TGTGCCAGCAGCCTAAATCAGGCTCTCGAGCAGTACTTC. Residues: CASSLNQALEQYF.